Reported below is one T cell receptor (beta chain). CDR3 length: 16 residues. With V trimmed by 5 bases and J by 0 bases, 8 bases remained unmatched. Germline-derived CDR1 and CDR2 are PRHDT and FYEKMQ (reference sequence). This specimen comes from a study of CD8+ T cells in alopecia areata. Isolated RNA was reverse transcribed into cDNA used as the sequencing template. Using immunoSEQ multiplex PCR, the repertoire was profiled, and TCRdb retains in-frame clones only, with some absent. The sample records some 180,000 clones, more than 55% being singletons. Cell sorting was applied to PBMCs, and CD4+ and CD8+ T cells were collected.

This receptor was identified in a human donor in good health. This rearrangement joins TRBV13 to TRBJ1-1, with TRBD1 identical over 8 bases. The sequencing sample was made of CD8+ T cells sorted from blood. In DNA form, the CDR3 reads TGTGCCAGCAGCCGCCGGACAGGGAACATGAACACTGAAGCTTTCTTT. Amino acids: CASSRRTGNMNTEAFF.